The source of this TCR beta chain is a study of blood T cell repertoires in COVID-19. This clone was counted between two and nine times. V was clipped by 0 bases and J by 0 bases; unmatched bases: 7. Germline values: CDR1 LGHDT, CDR2 YNNKEL (reference sequence). The CDR3 is 18 residues long. In the source study's methods: Estimated nucleated cell counts came from reference gene primer amplification. TCRdb keeps only in-frame clones here, not all; method: immunoSEQ multiplex PCR. V, J and clone size derive from that table, while D and trimming were established from the DNA sequence. The table lists 100,000 to 150,000 clones, roughly 72% of them singletons.

Source material: peripheral blood. This clonotype originated in a man aged 60 to 75 with acute or convalescent COVID-19. V and J are TRBV3-1 (or the pseudogene TRBV3-2) and TRBJ2-2; TRBD1 aligns across 7 bases. CDR3 nucleotides: TGTGCCAGCAGCCAAGATTCAGGGGGACACCCGAACACCGGGGAGCTGTTTTTT. Its translation is CASSQDSGGHPNTGELFF.